The present T cell receptor (beta chain) was sequenced within a study of human T cells and chemical hapten exposure. TCRdb independently ran MiXCR on the RACE reads; one entry per CDR3 protein. In the table there are some 57,000 distinct CDR3 sequences, about 10% of which are singletons. Time point defined: patch test 2, 6 weeks after DPC sensitization. Treatment here: therapeutic diphenylcyclopropenone sensitization with weekly scalp DPC. V was shortened by 8 bases and J by 3 bases, with 20 bases between the two germline ends. Germline-derived CDR1 and CDR2 are MDHEN and SYDVKM. This CDR3 has 15 residues. This clonotype occurred many times. Antigen specificity is unknown. Study-wide results and caveats: Donors in the study had alopecia, meaning their immune response may differ from healthy people's. With patch test score, the counts of PT1 expanded TCRs showed a positive correlation.

V gene TRBV28 combines with J gene TRBJ2-7, with a tentative D call TRBD2 (6 bases). This clonotype was obtained from a woman in her forties or fifties with alopecia areata. Some clones in this sample may be carry-over from other donors' samples. The sequenced sample was whole blood, obtained in connection with sensitization to the hapten diphenylcyclopropenone (DPC). The CDR3 DNA is TGTGCCAGCTTTAGCGGCGGGACTGGAATCTACGAGCAGTACTTC. It encodes CASFSGGTGIYEQYF.